The 23 T cell receptor beta chains below were found in one sample sequenced in a study of cytomegalovirus exposure and HLA in healthy donors. The PCR ran on 60 Vbeta and 13 Jbeta primers. TCRdb keeps only in-frame clones here, not all; method: immunoSEQ multiplex PCR. The sample holds 70,000 to 95,000 clones, around 80% seen once. Sequencing input: PBMCs. These receptors all come from a young man in good health and CMV-seronegative.

As concerns this clone: The junction departs from germline at one end; a sequencing error may be responsible. The genes are TRBV6-6 and TRBJ2-1, with D uncertain. The CDR3 extends over 13 amino acids. Germline lookup yields CDR1 MNHNY and CDR2 SVGAGI (reference sequence). The CDR3 DNA sequence: TGTGCCAGCAAAGATTCGGTAAACAATGAGCGGTTCTTC. This gives the protein CASKDSVNNERFF.

The chain couples TRBV6-1 to TRBJ1-1; D remains unclear. The germline V and J ends were trimmed by 6 bases and 8 bases, with 10 bases remaining between them. Germline CDR1 and CDR2: MNHNS and SASEGT. This CDR3 is 11 amino acids long. CDR3 amino acids: CASRDTAEAFF. The DNA for the CDR3 is TGTGCCAGCAGAGATACAGCCGAAGCTTTCTTT.

The chain has TRBV7-2 and TRBJ1-2, with 8 bases lining up with TRBD1. Germline CDR1 is SGHTA and CDR2 is FQGNSA. This CDR3 contains 15 residues. J gave up 4 bases and V 1 base, and 5 bases lay outside the gene matches. The CDR3 DNA sequence: TGTGCCAGCAGCTTAGAGGGACAGGTGATCTATGGCTACACCTTC. It yields the protein CASSLEGQVIYGYTF.

The CDR3 reads CASCKGLAGGQETQYF. DNA of the CDR3: TGTGCCAGTTGTAAGGGACTAGCGGGGGGGCAAGAGACCCAGTACTTC. The chain couples TRBV5-4 to TRBJ2-5; 16 nucleotides match TRBD2. There are 16 residues in the CDR3. With 8 bases clipped from V and 2 bases from J, the junction kept 6 bases outside the gene matches. CDR1 and CDR2 from the germline V gene are SGHNT and YYREEE (reference sequence).

The V and J genes are TRBV6-5 and TRBJ1-1; D unresolved. Germline V gene sequence: CDR1 MNHEY, CDR2 SVGAGI. This CDR3 has 13 amino acids. V lost 2 bases and J lost 4, with 8 bases in between. The chain's CDR3 is CASSYVVGTEAFF. The CDR3 bases are TGTGCCAGCAGTTACGTCGTCGGCACTGAAGCTTTCTTT.

The chain uses TRBV2 and TRBJ1-2; D may be TRBD1 (5 bases). CDR1 is SNHLY, CDR2 FYNNEI, per germline. The CDR3 is 14 residues long. The V end was cut by 7 bases, the J end by 2 bases, with 14 bases between. CDR3 residues: CASKVRGGNYGYTF. Written as DNA, the CDR3 is TGTGCCAGCAAAGTTAGGGGTGGAAACTATGGCTACACCTTC.

This chain links TRBV19 with TRBJ2-7, with 7 bases aligning to TRBD1. Trimming took 4 bases from V and 3 from J; bases not matched to a gene: 12. The length of the CDR3 is 16 residues. The germline gives CDR1 LNHDA, CDR2 SQIVND (reference sequence). The CDR3 DNA follows: TGTGCCAGTAGTAGCCGACGGGACAGCTCCTTCTACGAGCAGTACTTC. Translated: CASSSRRDSSFYEQYF.

The V and J genes are TRBV6-1 and TRBJ2-2; D may be TRBD1 (5 bases). The V end lost 0 bases, the J end lost 4 bases, and 15 bases lay between the germline ends. Germline CDR1 reads MNHNS; CDR2 reads SASEGT. CDR3 length: 17 amino acids. For the CDR3, the DNA is TGTGCCAGCAGTGAAGCTCGCGCCTCGACAGTCACCGGGGAGCTGTTTTTT. Its protein product is CASSEARASTVTGELFF.

V is TRBV9 and J is TRBJ1-3; D remains ambiguous. The germline V gene encodes CDR1 SGDLS and CDR2 YYNGEE. Trimming shortened V by 4 bases and J by 0 bases, and 14 bases separated the two germline ends. The CDR3 loop spans 16 amino acids. Written as DNA, the CDR3 is TGTGCCAGCAGCTCTCGGGAGTTCTTCTCTGGAAACACCATATATTTT. It encodes CASSSREFFSGNTIYF. The variable domain in full, completed from reference TRBV9 and TRBJ1-3, reads DSGVTQTPKHLITATGQRVTLRCSPRSGDLSVYWYQQSLDQGLQFLIQYYNGEERAKGNILERFSAQQFPDLHSELNLSSLELGDSALYFCASSSREFFSGNTIYFGEGSWLTVV.

The chain joins TRBV18 to TRBJ2-3; 11 bases align to TRBD2. The CDR3 covers 16 residues. V trimming: 6 bases; J trimming: 5 bases; junction bases outside the gene matches: 10. The germline V gene has CDR1 KGHSH and CDR2 LQKENI. In DNA form, the CDR3 reads TGTGCCAGCTCCCCCCGTAGCGGGGGGGCCGAAGATACGCAGTATTTT. Translated, it gives CASSPRSGGAEDTQYF. The entire variable domain, with the rest obtained from reference TRBV18 and TRBJ2-3, is as follows: NAGVMQNPRHLVRRRGQEARLRCSPMKGHSHVYWYRQLPEEGLKFMVYLQKENIIDESGMPKERFSAEFPKEGPSILRIQQVVRGDSAAYFCASSPRSGGAEDTQYFGPGTRLTVL.

The chain is built from TRBV27 and TRBJ2-7, with TRBD1 matching over 9 bases. V dropped 5 bases and J dropped 2; count of bases not matched to a gene: 4. There are 14 residues in the CDR3. The germline CDR1 and CDR2 sequences are MNHEY and SMNVEV (reference sequence). CDR3: CASSRTGAPYEQYF. CDR3 bases: TGTGCCAGCAGTCGGACAGGGGCCCCCTACGAGCAGTACTTC.

V gene TRBV19 combines with J gene TRBJ1-2; no reliable D call. Germline lookup yields CDR1 LNHDA and CDR2 SQIVND (reference sequence). V lost 5 bases, J lost 4 bases, and 26 bases lay in between. The CDR3 spans 18 residues. CDR3 nucleotide sequence: TGTGCCAGTAGTCGAGTTTTCTCTTTCCAGGATTTTGGCTATGGCTACACCTTC. It encodes CASSRVFSFQDFGYGYTF.

This chain joins TRBV11-3 and TRBJ2-7; tentative D call: TRBD2 (6 bases). The CDR3 is made up of 15 amino acids. Germline V CDR1 and CDR2: SGHNT, YENEEA. Trimming removed 4 bases at V and 5 bases at J, with 18 bases between. This chain's CDR3 is CASSSSRGMGDEQYF. In DNA form, the CDR3 reads TGTGCCAGCAGCTCCTCTCGGGGGATGGGGGACGAGCAGTACTTC.

The chain carries TRBV11-2 and TRBJ2-5, with D tentatively TRBD1 (6 bases). Per germline, CDR1 SGHAT and CDR2 FQNNGV. This CDR3 region has 15 residues. V lost 7 bases, J lost 5 bases, and 20 bases lay in between. Here the CDR3 DNA reads TGTGCCAGCAAAATAGGACAGCCTCGGGGTGAGACCCAGTACTTC. It is translated as CASKIGQPRGETQYF.

CDR3 nucleotides: TGTGCCAGCTCACCTGAGGCCCGGTCGAACACTGAAGCTTTCTTT. Translated, it gives CASSPEARSNTEAFF. J is TRBJ1-1 and V is TRBV18; D unclear. This CDR3 contains 15 residues. The germline gives CDR1 KGHSH, CDR2 LQKENI. The V end was cut by 3 bases, the J end by 1 base, with 12 bases between.

V gene TRBV30 combines with J gene TRBJ1-4; D is unresolved. Per the germline V gene, CDR1 is GTSNPN and CDR2 is SVGIG (reference sequence). Trimming stripped 1 base from V and 0 bases from J, with 9 bases between. This CDR3 spans 15 amino acids. CDR3 DNA: TGTGCCTGGAGTGCACTCACTGCAACTAATGAAAAACTGTTTTTT. It codes for CAWSALTATNEKLFF.

The chain combines TRBV28 with TRBJ1-5, with 8 bases fitting TRBD1. Germline trimming cut 5 bases from V and 7 bases from J; bases unmatched to any gene: 4. This CDR3 spans 13 amino acids. CDR1 is MDHEN, CDR2 SYDVKM, per germline. CDR3 coding DNA: TGTGCCAGCAGTCCTGACAGGGGCCAGCCCCAGCATTTT. Translation gives CASSPDRGQPQHF.

The genes are TRBV13 and TRBJ2-6, with D possibly matching TRBD1 (6 bases). CDR1 and CDR2 from the germline V gene are PRHDT and FYEKMQ (reference sequence). The CDR3 length is 16 residues. V was pared by 3 bases and J by 2 bases, with 11 bases between. This chain's CDR3 is CASSFKQGTGANVLTF. The DNA for the CDR3 is TGTGCCAGCAGCTTTAAACAGGGAACTGGGGCCAACGTCCTGACTTTC.

This clone has only one observation. The J gene is TRBJ2-3, the V gene TRBV5-1; TRBD1 aligns across 8 bases. Germline CDR1 and CDR2: SGHRS and YFSETQ. V shed 4 bases and J 4 bases; nucleotides not matched to a gene: 2. This CDR3 contains 13 residues. Written as DNA, the CDR3 is TGCGCCAGCAGCCCACAGGGGGCAGATACGCAGTATTTT. Amino acids: CASSPQGADTQYF.

This clone showed up just once. The chain combines TRBV6-5 with TRBJ2-1, with a weak D call TRBD2 (7 bases). This CDR3 has 13 amino acids. V lost 6 bases to trimming and J lost 12 bases, with 18 bases between them. CDR1 is MNHEY and CDR2 is SVGAGI in the germline V gene. CDR3 bases: TGTGCCAGCAGCCTTGCGGGGGCACCGTGGCAGTTCTTC. Its translation: CASSLAGAPWQFF.

The chain combines TRBV19 with TRBJ1-5; weak D call: TRBD1 (5 bases). The V end lost 8 bases, the J end lost 2 bases, and 10 bases lay between the germline ends. This CDR3 is 13 amino acids long. CDR1 is LNHDA and CDR2 is SQIVND in the germline V gene (reference sequence). CDR3 nucleotides: TGTGCCAGTGGGGGGAGAGGCAATCAGCCCCAGCATTTT. This encodes CASGGRGNQPQHF.

The chain employs TRBV5-5 and TRBJ2-1, with D unclear. CDR3 length: 16 residues. The germline V gene has CDR1 SGHKS and CDR2 YYEKEE (reference sequence). Trimming stripped 1 base from V and 1 base from J, with 12 bases between. Here the CDR3 reads CASSLFSTVSYNEQFF. CDR3 nucleotide sequence: TGTGCCAGCAGCTTGTTCTCTACAGTTTCCTACAATGAGCAGTTCTTC.

The chain couples TRBV18 to TRBJ2-6, with D maybe TRBD1 (5 bases). The V gene's germline CDR1 is KGHSH and CDR2 LQKENI. Trimming removed 0 bases at V and 0 bases at J, with 9 bases between. The CDR3 covers 17 residues. CDR3 coding DNA: TGTGCCAGCTCACCACCCCAGGGAAGCTCTGGGGCCAACGTCCTGACTTTC. Translated: CASSPPQGSSGANVLTF.